Below, 18 T cell receptor beta chains from the same sample are listed, as sequenced in a study of response to subunit inactivated influenza vaccine. TCRdb passed the RT-PCR reads through MiXCR, listing each CDR3 protein once. The sample holds 150,000 or so distinct CDR3 sequences, about 11% seen once. The sequenced sample was non-naive T cells sorted from PBMCs, obtained 45 days after vaccination. These receptors were obtained from a man aged 50-60 years who received an inactivated influenza vaccine.

This clonotype occurred a few times. This sequence joins TRBV28 and TRBJ2-7; no clear D. The CDR3 contains 13 residues. Germline values: CDR1 MDHEN, CDR2 SYDVKM. Trimming left V 8 bases short and J 3 bases short, with 14 bases between. Here the CDR3 DNA reads TGTGCCAGCGGCAAAACAAGTTTCTACGAGCAGTACTTC. Translating gives CASGKTSFYEQYF.

This clonotype was seen many times. This chain uses TRBV20-1 with TRBJ2-5, with D unresolved. This CDR3 contains 14 residues. Germline values: CDR1 DFQATT, CDR2 SNEGSKA (reference sequence). V shed 4 bases and J shed 0 bases, with 12 bases lying between them. Here the CDR3 DNA reads TGCAGTGCTAACCCAGTGGGCTACCAAGAGACCCAGTACTTC. Translated: CSANPVGYQETQYF.

The chain uses TRBV7-2 and TRBJ2-1; 8 bases fit TRBD2. Germline V lookup: CDR1 SGHTA, CDR2 FQGNSA. The V gene end was trimmed by 1 base and the J gene end by 10 bases; junction bases not matched to a gene: 9. The CDR3 has 15 residues. DNA of the CDR3: TGTGCCAGCAGCTTAGTCGGGGGGGGCTATCGGGAGCAGTTCTTC. Translation gives CASSLVGGGYREQFF. Together with reference TRBV7-2 and TRBJ2-1, the CDR3 gives the full variable domain: GAGVSQSPSNKVTEKGKDVELRCDPISGHTALYWYRQSLGQGLEFLIYFQGNSAPDKSGLPSDRFSAERTGGSVSTLTIQRTQQEDSAVYLCASSLVGGGYREQFFGPGTRLTVL.

The genes are TRBV11-2 and TRBJ2-7; D call uncertain. Trimming cost V 0 bases and J 3 bases, with 12 bases left between them. This CDR3 region has 15 residues. Germline lookup yields CDR1 SGHAT and CDR2 FQNNGV. CDR3 sequence: CASSLDPTFGYEQYF. The DNA of the CDR3 is TGTGCCAGCAGCTTAGATCCTACCTTCGGCTACGAGCAGTACTTC.

The sample holds many counts of this clonotype. This chain connects TRBV20-1 to TRBJ1-1, with 7 positions matching TRBD1. V was clipped by 1 base and J by 4 bases; unmatched bases: 15. The CDR3 is made up of 17 amino acids. Germline lookup yields CDR1 DFQATT and CDR2 SNEGSKA (reference sequence). CDR3 nucleotides: TGCAGTGCTAGAGCCGACTTGACAGGGTGGTTTGGCACTGAAGCTTTCTTT. Protein sequence: CSARADLTGWFGTEAFF.

V gene TRBV4-3 combines with J gene TRBJ1-1, with 7 bases identical to TRBD1. The V and J ends lost 0 bases and 8 bases, in that order; junction bases with no gene match: 6. Germline V gives CDR1 LGHNA, CDR2 YSLEER. CDR3 length equals 14 residues. CDR3 region: CASSQDRGGTEAFF. The CDR3 nucleotides read TGCGCCAGCAGCCAAGATCGAGGGGGCACCGAAGCTTTCTTT.

Note on this clonotype: A much larger clone lies a single base off, so this may be a read error. The J gene is TRBJ2-7, the V gene TRBV28; D may be TRBD1 or TRBD2 (5 bases each). V was pared by 5 bases and J by 1 base, with 15 bases between. The CDR3 runs to 15 residues. Germline values: CDR1 MDHEN, CDR2 SYDVKM. CDR3: CASSKPRERSYEQYF. CDR3 DNA sequence: TGTGCCAGCAGTAAACCCAGGGAGAGATCCTACGAGCAGTACTTC.

This clonotype has more than one count but fewer than ten. V is TRBV6-6 and J is TRBJ1-6; D ambiguous. Trimming left V 11 bases short and J 6 bases short, with 14 bases between. Germline loops: CDR1 MNHNY, CDR2 SVGAGI (reference sequence). The length of the CDR3 is 13 residues. CDR3 amino acids: CAVVGNFNSPLHF. CDR3 DNA: TGTGCCGTGGTAGGGAACTTTAATTCACCCCTCCACTTT.

This clonotype has at least ten counts. The CDR3 coding sequence is TGTGCCAGCAGTTCCAGGGGTCGTGGAAACACCATATATTTT. Residues: CASSSRGRGNTIYF. The chain links TRBV12-3 or TRBV12-4 to TRBJ1-3; TRBD1 might be the D (6 bases). Trimming pared 4 bases from V and 3 bases from J, leaving 10 bases between. This CDR3 has 14 residues.

This clonotype appeared a few times. The chain has TRBV20-1 and TRBJ2-7; D unresolved. The CDR3 is 13 residues long. Trimming left V 5 bases short and J 3 bases short, with 14 bases between. Per germline, CDR1 DFQATT and CDR2 SNEGSKA (reference sequence). The CDR3 region has the DNA TGCAGTGCTGCCCCTAGTGAAGGCTACGAGCAGTACTTC. This encodes CSAAPSEGYEQYF.

The V and J genes are TRBV15 and TRBJ2-1, with a weak D call TRBD2 (7 bases). Germline CDR1 and CDR2: LNHNV and YYDKDF (reference sequence). The CDR3 loop spans 14 amino acids. The V gene lost 6 bases and the J gene lost 10 bases, with 19 bases spanning the gap. The CDR3, as DNA: TGTGCCACCAGTTCCCGGGGGGCGCAACGGGAGCAGTTCTTC. This sequence encodes CATSSRGAQREQFF. The whole variable domain, filled in from reference TRBV15 and TRBJ2-1, reads DAMVIQNPRYQVTQFGKPVTLSCSQTLNHNVMYWYQQKSSQAPKLLFHYYDKDFNNEADTPDNFQSRRPNTSFCFLDIRSPGLGDTAMYLCATSSRGAQREQFFGPGTRLTVL.

The table lists this clonotype with many counts. This chain's CDR3 is CASSLNARTNTGELFF. The CDR3 DNA sequence: TGCGCCAGCAGCTTGAACGCCAGAACGAACACCGGGGAGCTGTTTTTT. The V and J genes are TRBV5-1 and TRBJ2-2; unclear D gene. Germline CDR1 reads SGHRS; CDR2 reads YFSETQ. V lost 1 base and J lost 0, with 10 bases in between. The CDR3 runs 16 residues.

The V and J genes are TRBV19 and TRBJ2-1; the match to TRBD1 covers 8 bases. CDR3 length equals 14 residues. Trimming removed 5 bases from V and 4 bases from J; junction bases left unmatched: 4. Per the germline V gene, CDR1 is LNHDA and CDR2 is SQIVND (reference sequence). CDR3 residues: CASSDGQGYNEQFF. The DNA of the CDR3 is TGTGCCAGTAGTGATGGACAGGGTTACAATGAGCAGTTCTTC. The whole variable domain, remainder taken from reference TRBV19 and TRBJ2-1, is DGGITQSPKYLFRKEGQNVTLSCEQNLNHDAMYWYRQDPGQGLRLIYYSQIVNDFQKGDIAEGYSVSREKKESFPLTVTSAQKNPTAFYLCASSDGQGYNEQFFGPGTRLTVL.

The CDR3 sequence: CASSPQGGPYEQYF. CDR3 DNA: TGTGCCAGCAGCCCGCAGGGAGGGCCCTACGAGCAGTACTTC. The rearrangement joins TRBV27 to TRBJ2-7; TRBD2 agrees at 7 bases. The germline gives CDR1 MNHEY, CDR2 SMNVEV (reference sequence). The length of the CDR3 is 14 residues. With V trimmed by 6 bases and J by 2 bases, 7 bases remained unmatched.

The J gene is TRBJ2-1, the V gene TRBV4-2, with 9 bases identical to TRBD2. Gene TRBJ2-7 matches the end of the DNA better, so the J call may be wrong. The CDR3 length is 16 residues. Germline V gene sequence: CDR1 LGHNA, CDR2 YNFKEQ. Here the CDR3 DNA reads TGTGCCAGCAGCCAAGATCCTAGCGGGATTTACAATGAGCAGTACTTC. It specifies CASSQDPSGIYNEQYF.

This rearrangement joins TRBV7-6 to TRBJ1-2; D unclear. Germline CDR1 and CDR2: SGHVS and FNYEAQ. The CDR3 is 13 amino acids. Trimming stripped 5 bases from V and 8 bases from J, with 15 bases between. The CDR3 sequence is CASSATQIGGYTF. The DNA of the CDR3 is TGTGCCAGCAGCGCAACACAGATCGGCGGCTACACCTTC.

This clonotype showed up just a few times. The junction differs from germline at one of its ends, possibly a read error. V gene TRBV18 combines with J gene TRBJ2-7; either TRBD1 or TRBD2 may fit D (5 bases each). From germline, CDR1 is KGHSH and CDR2 LQKENI. The CDR3 is made up of 12 amino acids. The CDR3: CASSQNEGFWSF. The CDR3 region has the DNA TGTGCCAGCTCTCAGAACGAGGGGTTTTGGTCCTTC.

This clonotype appeared a few times. The CDR3 loop reads CASSPPRLTSGSYEQYF. CDR3 coding DNA: TGTGCCAGCAGTCCGCCCCGGCTGACTAGCGGGAGTTACGAGCAGTACTTC. The rearrangement joins TRBV28 to TRBJ2-7, with 12 bases identical to TRBD2. The CDR3 has 17 amino acids. Germline V gene sequence: CDR1 MDHEN, CDR2 SYDVKM. J was trimmed by 4 bases and V by 5 bases; bases with no gene match: 12.